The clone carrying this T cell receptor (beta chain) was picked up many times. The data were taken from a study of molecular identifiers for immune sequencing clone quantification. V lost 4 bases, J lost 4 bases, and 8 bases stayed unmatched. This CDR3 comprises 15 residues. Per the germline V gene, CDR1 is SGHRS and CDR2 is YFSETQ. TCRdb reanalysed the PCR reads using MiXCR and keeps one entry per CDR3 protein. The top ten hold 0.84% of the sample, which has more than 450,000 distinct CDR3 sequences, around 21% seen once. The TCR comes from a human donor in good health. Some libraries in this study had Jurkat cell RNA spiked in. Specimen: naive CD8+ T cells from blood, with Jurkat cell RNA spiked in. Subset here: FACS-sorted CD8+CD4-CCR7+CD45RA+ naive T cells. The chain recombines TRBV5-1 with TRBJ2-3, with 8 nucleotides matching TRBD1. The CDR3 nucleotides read TGCGCCAGCAGCCCACTAACAGGGGGTGCAGATACGCAGTATTTT. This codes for CASSPLTGGADTQYF.